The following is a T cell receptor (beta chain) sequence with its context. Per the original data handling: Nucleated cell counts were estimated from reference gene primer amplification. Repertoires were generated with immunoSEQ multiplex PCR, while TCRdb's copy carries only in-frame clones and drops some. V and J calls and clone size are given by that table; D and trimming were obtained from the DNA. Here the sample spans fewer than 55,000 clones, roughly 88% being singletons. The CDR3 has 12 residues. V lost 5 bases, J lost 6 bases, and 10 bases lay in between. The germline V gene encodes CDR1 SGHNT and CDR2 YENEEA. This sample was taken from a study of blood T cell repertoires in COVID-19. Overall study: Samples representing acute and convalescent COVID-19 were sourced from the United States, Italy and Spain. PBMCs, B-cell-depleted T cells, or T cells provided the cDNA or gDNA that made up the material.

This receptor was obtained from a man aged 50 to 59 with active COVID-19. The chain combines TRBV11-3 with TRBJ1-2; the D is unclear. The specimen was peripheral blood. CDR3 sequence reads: CASSGGEHGYTF. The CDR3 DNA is TGTGCCAGCAGCGGTGGGGAGCATGGCTACACCTTC.